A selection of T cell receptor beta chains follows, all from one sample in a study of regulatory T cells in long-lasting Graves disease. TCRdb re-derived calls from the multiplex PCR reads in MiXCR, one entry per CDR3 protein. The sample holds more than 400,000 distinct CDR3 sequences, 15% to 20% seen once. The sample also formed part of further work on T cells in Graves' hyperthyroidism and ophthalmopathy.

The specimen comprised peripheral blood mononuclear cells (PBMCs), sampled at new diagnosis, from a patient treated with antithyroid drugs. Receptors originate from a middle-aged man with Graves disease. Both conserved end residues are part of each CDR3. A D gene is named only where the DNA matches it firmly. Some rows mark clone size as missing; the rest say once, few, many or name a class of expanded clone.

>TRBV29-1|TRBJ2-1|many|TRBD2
CSDSPLAGFEQFF
TGCAGCGATTCGCCCCTAGCGGGATTTGAGCAGTTCTTC
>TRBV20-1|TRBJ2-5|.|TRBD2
CSARDVASGQETQYF
TGCAGTGCTAGAGATGTGGCTAGCGGTCAAGAGACCCAGTACTTC
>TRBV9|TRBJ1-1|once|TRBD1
CASSPTGRTTEAFF
TGTGCCAGCAGCCCGACAGGGCGAACCACTGAAGCTTTCTTT
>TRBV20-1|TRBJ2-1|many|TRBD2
CSARDIRGSSYNEQFF
TGCAGTGCTAGAGATATCCGCGGGAGCTCCTACAATGAGCAGTTCTTC
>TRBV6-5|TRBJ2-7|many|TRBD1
CASSLQGARYEQYF
TGTGCCAGCAGTTTGCAGGGGGCTAGGTACGAGCAGTACTTC
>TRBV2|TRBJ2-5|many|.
CASAEETQYF
TGTGCCAGCGCGGAAGAGACCCAGTACTTC
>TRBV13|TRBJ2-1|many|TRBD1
CASSLTRSTGYNEQFF
TGTGCCAGCAGCTTAACTCGGTCGACAGGGTACAATGAGCAGTTCTTC
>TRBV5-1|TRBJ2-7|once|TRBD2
CASSLPGLAPYEQYF
TGCGCCAGCAGCTTGCCGGGACTAGCCCCCTACGAGCAGTACTTC
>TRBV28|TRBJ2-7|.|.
CASSFARYEQYF
TGTGCCAGCAGTTTCGCACGCTACGAGCAGTACTTC
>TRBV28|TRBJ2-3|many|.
CASTLRGGGTDTQYF
TGTGCCAGCACCCTGAGAGGGGGAGGCACAGATACGCAGTATTTT
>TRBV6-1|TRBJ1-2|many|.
CASSDFLQRNYGYTF
TGTGCCAGCAGTGACTTCCTACAGAGGAACTATGGCTACACCTTC
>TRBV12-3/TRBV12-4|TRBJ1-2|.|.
CASSQDLLRTNYGYTF
TGTGCCAGCAGTCAAGACCTTTTGAGAACTAACTATGGCTACACCTTC
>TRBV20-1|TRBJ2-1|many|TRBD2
CSATTGAGADNEQFF
TGCAGTGCAACCACCGGAGCGGGAGCCGACAATGAGCAGTTCTTC
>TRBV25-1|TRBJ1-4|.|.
CASSRRSEKLFF
TGTGCCAGCAGTCGACGGAGTGAAAAACTGTTTTTT
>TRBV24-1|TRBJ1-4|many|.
CATSDAGATNEKLFF
TGTGCCACCAGTGACGCAGGGGCAACTAATGAAAAACTGTTTTTT
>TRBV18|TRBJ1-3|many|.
CASSPSGSRIIGNTIYF
TGTGCCAGCTCACCAAGTGGGAGCAGAATAATCGGAAACACCATATATTTT
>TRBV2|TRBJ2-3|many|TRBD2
CARSGTSGSRGTDTQYF
TGTGCCAGGTCCGGGACTAGCGGGAGTCGGGGCACAGATACGCAGTATTTT